Following are 27 T cell receptor beta chains from one sample sequenced in a study of blood T cell repertoires in COVID-19. The repertoire was sequenced with immunoSEQ multiplex PCR; TCRdb's copy has only in-frame clones and lacks some. The table has 130,000 to 150,000 clones, over 75% seen once; the top ten hold around 8%. Sequencing was done on a sample of peripheral blood. The receptors stem from a woman in her sixties or seventies with COVID-19, enrolled during active disease.

The rearrangement uses TRBV5-1 and TRBJ2-7, with 7 nucleotides matching TRBD2. The CDR3 has 14 residues. Germline values: CDR1 SGHRS, CDR2 YFSETQ. Trimming took 1 base from V and 4 from J; bases not matched to a gene: 5. In DNA form, the CDR3 reads TGCGCCAGCAGCTTGCAACGCGGGAGTTACGAGCAGTACTTC. The encoded protein is CASSLQRGSYEQYF.

The chain uses TRBV4-3 and TRBJ1-2, with D hard to call. CDR3 size: 16 residues. Per germline, CDR1 LGHNA and CDR2 YSLEER. V was shortened by 0 bases and J by 7 bases, with 18 bases between the two germline ends. The CDR3 coding sequence is TGCGCCAGCAGCCAAGAAGTCAACTCAGAGGTTGGTGGCTACACCTTC. This encodes CASSQEVNSEVGGYTF.

The chain joins TRBV15 to TRBJ1-4; possible D gene TRBD1, 6 bases. Trimming shortened V by 0 bases and J by 5 bases, and 10 bases separated the two germline ends. The CDR3 contains 15 residues. CDR1 and CDR2 from the germline V gene are LNHNV and YYDKDF (reference sequence). The CDR3 is CATSRDAGENEKLFF. The CDR3 bases are TGTGCCACCAGCAGAGATGCAGGGGAGAATGAAAAACTGTTTTTT.

V and J are TRBV5-4 and TRBJ2-2; D possibly corresponds to TRBD1 (5 bases). Trimming removed 3 bases at V and 7 bases at J, with 16 bases between. Germline V CDR1 and CDR2: SGHNT, YYREEE (reference sequence). The CDR3 runs 15 residues. The CDR3 spells CASSWGVGANGELFF. For the CDR3, the DNA is TGTGCCAGCAGCTGGGGCGTGGGCGCGAACGGGGAGCTGTTTTTT.

This rearrangement joins TRBV12-3 or TRBV12-4 to TRBJ1-2; D is uncertain. V was shortened by 2 bases and J by 3 bases, with 4 bases between the two germline ends. This CDR3 region has 12 residues. The CDR3 here is CASSLRDYGYTF. As DNA, the CDR3 is TGTGCCAGCAGTTTAAGAGACTATGGCTACACCTTC.

The chain couples TRBV15 to TRBJ1-1; weak D call: TRBD1 (5 bases). Germline V gene data show CDR1 as LNHNV and CDR2 as YYDKDF (reference sequence). The CDR3 has 15 residues. V was pared by 1 base and J by 1 base, with 10 bases between. The CDR3 spells CATSRGGRANTEAFF. As DNA, the CDR3 is TGTGCCACCAGCAGAGGGGGCAGAGCGAACACTGAAGCTTTCTTT.

V and J are TRBV6-2 or TRBV6-3 and TRBJ1-1; no definite D call. The CDR3 runs to 12 residues. With 4 bases removed from V and 1 base from J, the gap between germline ends came to 4 bases. Germline CDR1 MNHEY, CDR2 SVGEGT. The CDR3 loop is CASSLENTEAFF. Written as DNA, the CDR3 is TGTGCCAGCAGTTTAGAGAACACTGAAGCTTTCTTT.

The chain is built from TRBV7-9 and TRBJ1-6; perhaps TRBD1 as D (5 bases). Germline CDR1 is SEHNR and CDR2 is FQNEAQ (reference sequence). Trimming shortened V by 5 bases and J by 10 bases, and 18 bases separated the two germline ends. CDR3 size: 15 residues. The CDR3 region has the DNA TGTGCCAGCAGCCCATGGGGGGAGGCTCAGTCACCCCTCCACTTT. This codes for CASSPWGEAQSPLHF.

The chain is built from TRBV4-1 and TRBJ2-5, with 8 bases that match TRBD1. CDR3 size: 16 residues. The V gene end was trimmed by 1 base and the J gene end by 7 bases; junction bases not matched to a gene: 11. CDR1 and CDR2 from the germline V gene are MGHRA and YSYEKL. The CDR3 region has the DNA TGCGCCAGCAGCCAAGTGGATCGGACAGGGCTAGGGACCCAGTACTTC. This codes for CASSQVDRTGLGTQYF.

This rearrangement joins TRBV30 to TRBJ2-7; the D gene is possibly TRBD2 (5 bases). CDR1 and CDR2 (germline): GTSNPN, SVGIG (reference sequence). CDR3 size: 12 residues. V was pared by 2 bases and J by 5 bases, with 10 bases between. The CDR3 is CAWSIGVHEQYF. The CDR3 bases are TGTGCCTGGAGTATCGGGGTCCACGAGCAGTACTTC.

The V call is TRBV5-1, the J call TRBJ2-7, with D possibly matching TRBD1 (6 bases). This CDR3 is built from 15 residues. V was cut by 3 bases and J by 2 bases, with 15 bases left in between. Per germline, CDR1 SGHRS and CDR2 YFSETQ. CDR3 in DNA: TGCGCCAGCAGCTCCCTGGGGACATTTACCTACGAGCAGTACTTC. Amino acid sequence: CASSSLGTFTYEQYF. The variable domain in full, with the rest retrieved from reference TRBV5-1 and TRBJ2-7, is KAGVTQTPRYLIKTRGQQVTLSCSPISGHRSVSWYQQTPGQGLQFLFEYFSETQRNKGNFPGRFSGRQFSNSRSEMNVSTLELGDSALYLCASSSLGTFTYEQYFGPGTRLTVT.

This clone was recorded once. The rearrangement joins TRBV9 to TRBJ1-6; D perhaps matches TRBD1 (5 bases). Germline V CDR1 and CDR2: SGDLS, YYNGEE. This CDR3 is 15 amino acids long. Trimming shortened V by 4 bases and J by 8 bases, and 16 bases separated the two germline ends. CDR3 in amino acids: CASSKTGTRDSPLHF. In DNA form, the CDR3 reads TGTGCCAGCAGCAAAACCGGGACTAGGGATTCACCCCTCCACTTT. The entire variable domain, with the rest obtained from reference TRBV9 and TRBJ1-6, is as follows: DSGVTQTPKHLITATGQRVTLRCSPRSGDLSVYWYQQSLDQGLQFLIQYYNGEERAKGNILERFSAQQFPDLHSELNLSSLELGDSALYFCASSKTGTRDSPLHFGNGTRLTVT.

This rearrangement joins TRBV21-1 to TRBJ2-5; the D call TRBD1 from the table was never checked on the DNA. TRBV21-1 is a pseudogene segment. The CDR3 loop spans 18 amino acids. The CDR3 nucleotides are TGTGCCAGCAGCAAAGATACGGGACAGGGGGCTCGGGAAGAGACCCAGTACTTC. Protein sequence: CASSKDTGQGAREETQYF.

The gene calls are TRBV7-2 and TRBJ2-2, with a weak D call TRBD1 (6 bases). Trimming removed 3 bases from V and 4 bases from J, with 12 bases in between. Germline V gene sequence: CDR1 SGHTA, CDR2 FQGNSA. The CDR3 has 15 residues. The CDR3 protein is CASSFFSGVTGELFF. In nucleotides, the CDR3 is TGTGCCAGCAGCTTTTTTTCAGGGGTCACCGGGGAGCTGTTTTTT. Full variable domain (outside the CDR3, taken from reference TRBV7-2 and TRBJ2-2): GAGVSQSPSNKVTEKGKDVELRCDPISGHTALYWYRQSLGQGLEFLIYFQGNSAPDKSGLPSDRFSAERTGGSVSTLTIQRTQQEDSAVYLCASSFFSGVTGELFFGEGSRLTVL.

This chain links TRBV20-1 with TRBJ2-7; no reliable D call. CDR1 and CDR2 from the germline V gene are DFQATT and SNEGSKA (reference sequence). V dropped 3 bases and J dropped 3 bases, with 12 bases sitting between them. CDR3 size: 13 residues. The CDR3 sequence: CSASDPGGYEQYF. The CDR3 bases are TGCAGTGCTAGTGACCCGGGTGGCTACGAGCAGTACTTC.

The chain is built from TRBV12-3 or TRBV12-4 and TRBJ2-7; 8 bases are shared with TRBD1. This CDR3 spans 13 amino acids. V lost 6 bases to trimming and J lost 3 bases; unmatched junction nucleotides: 4. The CDR3 region has the DNA TGTGCCAGCAGCGGACAGGGTATCTACGAGCAGTACTTC. Translating it yields CASSGQGIYEQYF.

The J gene is TRBJ1-1, the V gene TRBV19; TRBD1 is a possible D gene (6 bases). CDR3 length: 15 residues. CDR1 and CDR2 (germline): LNHDA, SQIVND (reference sequence). V lost 1 base and J lost 5, with 14 bases in between. CDR3: CASSIAQGRGTEAFF. In DNA, the CDR3 is TGTGCCAGTAGTATAGCGCAGGGGAGGGGGACTGAAGCTTTCTTT.

The chain has TRBV11-2 and TRBJ1-4; D call uncertain. This CDR3 is built from 13 residues. Germline CDR1 and CDR2: SGHAT and FQNNGV. Deletions cut 1 base from V and 7 bases from J, with 7 bases between. CDR3 coding DNA: TGTGCCAGCAGCTTAGCGGTCGGTGAAAAACTGTTTTTT. Amino acid sequence: CASSLAVGEKLFF.

The chain is built from TRBV5-1 and TRBJ2-3; possibly TRBD1 for D (6 bases). The CDR3 covers 15 residues. Per the germline V gene, CDR1 is SGHRS and CDR2 is YFSETQ. V was cut by 4 bases and J by 0 bases, with 12 bases left in between. CDR3 bases: TGCGCCAGCAGCACCGGACAGACTAGCACAGATACGCAGTATTTT. It encodes CASSTGQTSTDTQYF.

This chain links TRBV2 with TRBJ1-2, with TRBD1 matching 7 bases. V trimming: 7 bases; J trimming: 8 bases; junction bases outside the gene matches: 7. Germline V gene sequence: CDR1 SNHLY, CDR2 FYNNEI. This CDR3 comprises 12 residues. CDR3 sequence reads: CASTEGAGGYTF. The CDR3 nucleotides read TGTGCCAGCACCGAGGGGGCCGGCGGCTACACCTTC.

This sequence joins TRBV6-2 or TRBV6-3 and TRBJ2-2; 11 nucleotides match TRBD2. The CDR3 contains 18 residues. Germline V gene sequence: CDR1 MNHEY, CDR2 SVGEGT. The V segment lost 2 bases and the J segment 4 bases; nucleotides outside the gene matches: 9. The CDR3 region has the DNA TGTGCCAGCAGTTACCCCCCCGGACTAGCGGGCCGCACCGGGGAGCTGTTTTTT. Its translation is CASSYPPGLAGRTGELFF.

The chain employs TRBV7-8 and TRBJ1-1; 8 bases line up with TRBD1. The CDR3 spans 14 residues. Germline loops: CDR1 SGHVS, CDR2 FQNEAQ. With 4 bases clipped from V and 4 bases from J, the junction kept 5 bases outside the gene matches. This CDR3 reads CASSSTGDVTEAFF. Written as DNA, the CDR3 is TGTGCCAGCAGCTCGACAGGGGACGTCACTGAAGCTTTCTTT.

DNA for the CDR3: TGCGCCAGCAGCTTGGAGTGGAGCTCCTACAATGAGCAGTTCTTC. The encoded protein is CASSLEWSSYNEQFF. This chain links TRBV5-1 with TRBJ2-1, with D unclear. V lost 0 bases, J lost 0 bases, and 7 bases lay in between. The CDR3 spans 15 residues. CDR1 is SGHRS, CDR2 YFSETQ, per germline.

V is TRBV5-1 and J is TRBJ1-2; 8 nucleotides agree with TRBD1. This CDR3 contains 14 residues. CDR1 and CDR2 from the germline V gene are SGHRS and YFSETQ. With 4 bases clipped from V and 4 bases from J, the junction kept 6 bases outside the gene matches. CDR3 bases: TGCGCCAGCAGCCCGGACAGGGAGGGCTATGGCTACACCTTC. It specifies CASSPDREGYGYTF.

This chain joins TRBV28 and TRBJ1-2, with 11 nucleotides matching TRBD1. The germline V gene has CDR1 MDHEN and CDR2 SYDVKM. V shed 6 bases and J 7 bases; nucleotides not matched to a gene: 13. The CDR3 is 16 residues long. CDR3 nucleotides: TGTGCCAGCAGCTGGGGACAGGGGGTAGTTGTTTCTGGCTACACCTTC. Translating gives CASSWGQGVVVSGYTF.

CDR3 amino acids: CATAKEQGFSYEQYF. DNA for the CDR3: TGTGCCACCGCCAAGGAACAGGGATTCTCCTACGAGCAGTACTTC. J is TRBJ2-7 and V is TRBV2, with D perhaps TRBD1 (6 bases). Trimming took 10 bases from V and 0 from J, leaving 19 bases between them. Germline V gene sequence: CDR1 SNHLY, CDR2 FYNNEI. The CDR3 sequence is 15 residues long. The whole variable domain, filled in from reference TRBV2 and TRBJ2-7, reads EPEVTQTPSHQVTQMGQEVILRCVPISNHLYFYWYRQILGQKVEFLVSFYNNEISEKSEIFDDQFSVERPDGSNFTLKIRSTKLEDSAMYFCATAKEQGFSYEQYFGPGTRLTVT.

This clone was recorded once. The chain employs TRBV18 and TRBJ1-3; TRBD1 is a possible D gene (5 bases). The germline CDR1 and CDR2 sequences are KGHSH and LQKENI. The CDR3 is 14 residues long. Trimming removed 6 bases from V and 4 bases from J, with 13 bases in between. In DNA form, the CDR3 reads TGTGCCAGCTCCCTTGACAGTGAAGGAAACACCATATATTTT. Translation: CASSLDSEGNTIYF. Filled out from reference TRBV18 and TRBJ1-3, the complete variable domain reads NAGVMQNPRHLVRRRGQEARLRCSPMKGHSHVYWYRQLPEEGLKFMVYLQKENIIDESGMPKERFSAEFPKEGPSILRIQQVVRGDSAAYFCASSLDSEGNTIYFGEGSWLTVV.